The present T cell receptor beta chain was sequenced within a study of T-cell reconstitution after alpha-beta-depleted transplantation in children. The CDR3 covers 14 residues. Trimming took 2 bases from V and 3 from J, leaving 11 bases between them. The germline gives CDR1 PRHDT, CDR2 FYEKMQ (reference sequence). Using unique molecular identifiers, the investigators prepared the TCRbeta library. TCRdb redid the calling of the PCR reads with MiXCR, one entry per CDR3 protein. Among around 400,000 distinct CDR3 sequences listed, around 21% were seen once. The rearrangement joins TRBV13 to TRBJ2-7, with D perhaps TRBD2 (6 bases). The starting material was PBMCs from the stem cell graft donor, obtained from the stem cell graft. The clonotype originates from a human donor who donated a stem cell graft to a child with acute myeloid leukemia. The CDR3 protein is CASSLRGGSYEQYF. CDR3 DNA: TGTGCCAGCAGCTTACGTGGGGGGAGCTACGAGCAGTACTTC.